Each of the 14 T cell receptor beta chains below was sequenced from the same sample in a study of beta chain features in type 1 diabetes. Study-level findings and limits: Among patients with Type 1 diabetes, TCRB CDR3s were moderately but significantly shorter in every one of the four CD4+ subsets.

Expressed TCRB transcripts were sequenced after all isolated RNA was converted to cDNA. Produced via immunoSEQ multiplex PCR; TCRdb's table is partial and in-frame only. The sample consists of roughly 330,000 clones, about 14% of them appearing once. Their antigens remain unidentified. The source material was naive CD4+ T cells from blood. These TCRs come from a woman younger than 30 with type 1 diabetes.

This clone was observed a few times. J is TRBJ2-1 and V is TRBV9; D gene uncertain. The CDR3 extends over 12 amino acids. CDR1 SGDLS and CDR2 YYNGEE come from the germline V gene. Trimming took 0 bases from V and 10 from J, leaving 8 bases between them. CDR3 amino acids: CASSVVRGEQFF. CDR3 nucleotide sequence: TGTGCCAGCAGCGTAGTTCGAGGAGAGCAGTTCTTC.

The rearrangement uses TRBV19 and TRBJ2-3; 9 bases are a match to TRBD2. The germline V gene has CDR1 LNHDA and CDR2 SQIVND (reference sequence). The ends lost 3 bases at V and 3 bases at J; junction bases unmatched: 4. The CDR3 loop spans 15 amino acids. The chain's CDR3 is CASSMASGTTDTQYF. CDR3 nucleotide sequence: TGTGCCAGTAGTATGGCTAGCGGGACTACAGATACGCAGTATTTT.

This chain joins TRBV4-2 and TRBJ2-6; 8 bases match TRBD2. Germline CDR1 is LGHNA and CDR2 is YNFKEQ. V lost 6 bases and J lost 2; bases outside the gene matches: 3. The CDR3 is 15 residues long. CDR3 residues: CASSPGGTGANVLTF. CDR3 DNA: TGTGCCAGCAGTCCGGGGGGGACTGGGGCCAACGTCCTGACTTTC.

A few counts support this clone. V gene TRBV11-2 combines with J gene TRBJ2-5; maybe TRBD2 (7 bases). Germline CDR1 is SGHAT and CDR2 is FQNNGV. This CDR3 spans 17 amino acids. Trimming removed 1 base at V and 5 bases at J, with 20 bases between. The CDR3 sequence is CASSLAGRGWNVETQYF. The CDR3 nucleotides read TGTGCCAGCAGCTTAGCGGGGAGGGGGTGGAACGTGGAGACCCAGTACTTC.

A few counts support this clone. The V and J genes are TRBV5-6 and TRBJ1-2; 8 nucleotides align to TRBD1. The CDR3 runs to 13 residues. Germline trimming cut 4 bases from V and 8 bases from J; bases unmatched to any gene: 7. Germline CDR1 reads SGHDT; CDR2 reads YYEEEE. The CDR3 spells CASSADRGNGYTF. DNA for the CDR3: TGTGCCAGCAGCGCCGACAGGGGTAACGGCTACACCTTC.

The sample holds a few counts of this clone. The rearrangement links TRBV11-2 to TRBJ1-1; a weak D match, TRBD1 (5 bases). CDR3 length: 13 amino acids. CDR1 is SGHAT and CDR2 is FQNNGV in the germline V gene. V gave up 5 bases and J gave up 4 bases, with 11 bases separating them. The CDR3 sequence is CASSPKRGTEAFF. CDR3 coding DNA: TGTGCCAGCAGCCCAAAAAGGGGCACTGAAGCTTTCTTT.

This clone was seen a handful of times. This sequence joins TRBV19 and TRBJ1-5; tentatively, D is TRBD1 (5 bases). The germline V gene encodes CDR1 LNHDA and CDR2 SQIVND (reference sequence). Deletions cut 10 bases from V and 6 bases from J, with 13 bases between. This CDR3 is built from 12 residues. The CDR3 DNA sequence: TGTGCCACCGCCAGGGTCGGTCAGCCCCAGCATTTT. It yields the protein CATARVGQPQHF.

Only a few counts were recorded for this clone. V and J are TRBV5-6 and TRBJ2-1, with TRBD2 matching 11 bases. The V gene's germline CDR1 is SGHDT and CDR2 YYEEEE. The CDR3 consists of 15 residues. The ends lost 0 bases at V and 9 bases at J; junction bases unmatched: 5. The CDR3 nucleotides are TGTGCCAGCAGCTTGGAGGGCCTAGCGGGGGGTGAGCAGTTCTTC. Translation: CASSLEGLAGGEQFF.

The chain employs TRBV19 and TRBJ1-4, with D hard to call. The V and J ends lost 1 base and 4 bases respectively, with 10 bases between them. The CDR3 loop spans 15 amino acids. Germline-derived CDR1 and CDR2 are LNHDA and SQIVND (reference sequence). The CDR3 bases are TGTGCCAGTAGTATAGCGGGAGAGTTTAATGAAAAACTGTTTTTT. This sequence encodes CASSIAGEFNEKLFF. Full variable domain (outside the CDR3, taken from reference TRBV19 and TRBJ1-4): DGGITQSPKYLFRKEGQNVTLSCEQNLNHDAMYWYRQDPGQGLRLIYYSQIVNDFQKGDIAEGYSVSREKKESFPLTVTSAQKNPTAFYLCASSIAGEFNEKLFFGSGTQLSVL.

This clone showed up just a few times. The J gene is TRBJ2-4, the V gene TRBV5-4; a weak D match, TRBD1 (5 bases). The CDR3 spans 15 residues. The germline gives CDR1 SGHNT, CDR2 YYREEE (reference sequence). V lost 0 bases, J lost 0 bases, and 7 bases lay in between. The CDR3 region is CASSLAGIAKNIQYF. CDR3 nucleotide sequence: TGTGCCAGCAGCTTGGCAGGGATAGCCAAAAACATTCAGTACTTC.

The chain is built from TRBV11-3 and TRBJ2-1; D call uncertain. Germline V gene data show CDR1 as SGHNT and CDR2 as YENEEA. V lost 2 bases and J lost 4, with 9 bases in between. This CDR3 contains 14 residues. This CDR3 reads CASSLSQAYNEQFF. CDR3 DNA: TGTGCCAGCAGCTTAAGCCAAGCGTACAATGAGCAGTTCTTC.

This clone has more than one count but fewer than ten. The rearrangement joins TRBV28 to TRBJ1-2, with D uncertain. The CDR3 length is 11 residues. Looked up from germline, CDR1 is MDHEN and CDR2 is SYDVKM. V was pared by 6 bases and J by 2 bases, with 4 bases between. CDR3 sequence reads: CASRLNYGYTF. The CDR3 coding sequence is TGTGCCAGCAGACTAAACTATGGCTACACCTTC.

There are a few counts of this clone. J is TRBJ1-5 and V is TRBV14; no firm D call. CDR1 is SGHDN and CDR2 is FVKESK in the germline V gene. The ends were cut back, 0 bases at V and 3 bases at J, with 3 bases in the middle. The CDR3 has 13 residues. CDR3 amino acids: CASSQDLNQPQHF. CDR3 nucleotide sequence: TGTGCCAGCAGCCAAGATCTCAATCAGCCCCAGCATTTT.

This clone was picked up a small number of times. This chain connects TRBV7-9 to TRBJ2-1; a possible D gene is TRBD1 (7 bases). The V end lost 5 bases, the J end lost 4 bases, and 15 bases lay between the germline ends. The CDR3 totals 15 residues. CDR1 SEHNR and CDR2 FQNEAQ come from the germline V gene (reference sequence). CDR3 DNA: TGTGCCAGCAGCGCCCGGGGGACAGCATACAATGAGCAGTTCTTC. Translated, it gives CASSARGTAYNEQFF.